One sample yielded the 24 T cell receptor beta chains listed below, sequenced in a study of technical replicates of blood from a handful of donors. Measured with immunoSEQ multiplex PCR; TCRdb has only the in-frame clones, and not every one. Of 87,000 or so clones in the sample, approximately 95% were seen once. The specimen was T cells isolated from PBMCs. These receptor sequences come from a human donor in good health.

This sequence joins TRBV2 and TRBJ2-7; the D gene is possibly TRBD2 (5 bases). Per germline, CDR1 SNHLY and CDR2 FYNNEI. Deletions cut 6 bases from V and 4 bases from J, with 19 bases between. This CDR3 region has 15 residues. CDR3 DNA: TGTGCCAGCAGAGACGCCGCCGGGATCCTATACGAGCAGTACTTC. This encodes CASRDAAGILYEQYF.

The chain has TRBV4-1 and TRBJ1-2, with unresolved D. There are 18 residues in the CDR3. CDR1 is MGHRA, CDR2 YSYEKL, per germline. Trimming left V 0 bases short and J 7 bases short, with 24 bases between. CDR3 coding DNA: TGCGCCAGCAGCCAAGATCAAAGCGCAGAGGCTCTAAGTTGTGGCTACACCTTC. It translates to CASSQDQSAEALSCGYTF.

This clone was recorded once. The chain is built from TRBV6-6 and TRBJ1-2, with a weak D call TRBD1 (6 bases). Trimming shortened V by 5 bases and J by 8 bases, and 21 bases separated the two germline ends. The CDR3 is 15 residues long. Germline CDR1 is MNHNY and CDR2 is SVGAGI (reference sequence). In DNA form, the CDR3 reads TGTGCCAGCAGTCCCGACCTGACAGGCTTGAAGGGCTACACCTTC. As protein: CASSPDLTGLKGYTF.

This chain joins TRBV6-5 and TRBJ2-4; TRBD2 is a possible D gene (5 bases). Germline V gene lookup returns CDR1 MNHEY and CDR2 SVGAGI. The CDR3 is 15 amino acids. The ends were cut back, 0 bases at V and 9 bases at J, with 15 bases in the middle. For the CDR3, the DNA is TGTGCCAGCAGTTACTCGAATCCGGGGTCAAGCATTCAGTACTTC. Its protein is CASSYSNPGSSIQYF.

J is TRBJ2-7 and V is TRBV13; D is perhaps TRBD2 (5 bases). V was pared by 4 bases and J by 4 bases, with 14 bases between. Looked up from germline, CDR1 is PRHDT and CDR2 is FYEKMQ (reference sequence). The CDR3 extends over 14 amino acids. CDR3 sequence: CASSSELRGYEQYF. CDR3 DNA sequence: TGTGCCAGCAGCTCCGAATTGAGAGGGTACGAGCAGTACTTC.

V usage is TRBV6-5 and J usage is TRBJ1-5; D not resolved. This CDR3 has 15 amino acids. Germline V gene lookup returns CDR1 MNHEY and CDR2 SVGAGI. Trimming removed 0 bases at V and 6 bases at J, with 12 bases between. The CDR3 DNA reads as TGTGCCAGCAGTTACTCCGGCGAGGCGGGTCAGCCCCAGCATTTT. Translated, it gives CASSYSGEAGQPQHF.

The chain is built from TRBV14 and TRBJ1-4, with D possibly matching TRBD1 (5 bases). V shed 3 bases and J shed 6 bases, with 29 bases lying between them. This CDR3 is built from 20 residues. In germline, CDR1 is SGHDN, CDR2 FVKESK. CDR3 nucleotides: TGTGCCAGCAGCCACGGTGGGCCGTTCCTTGGACCCCCCAGGGATGAAAAACTGTTTTTT. It codes for CASSHGGPFLGPPRDEKLFF. Based on the CDR3 plus reference TRBV14 and TRBJ1-4, the full variable domain is EAGVTQFPSHSVIEKGQTVTLRCDPISGHDNLYWYRRVMGKEIKFLLHFVKESKQDESGMPNNRFLAERTGGTYSTLKVQPAELEDSGVYFCASSHGGPFLGPPRDEKLFFGSGTQLSVL.

The rearrangement links TRBV2 to TRBJ1-4; 7 bases line up with TRBD1. Germline V gene data show CDR1 as SNHLY and CDR2 as FYNNEI. The CDR3 sequence is 14 residues long. With 7 bases clipped from V and 4 bases from J, the junction kept 6 bases outside the gene matches. This CDR3 is CASIADRSNEKLFF. For the CDR3, the DNA is TGTGCCAGCATTGCGGACAGGAGTAATGAAAAACTGTTTTTT.

The chain employs TRBV30 and TRBJ1-1; 9 nucleotides line up with TRBD1. CDR1 is GTSNPN, CDR2 SVGIG, per germline (reference sequence). The junction had 15 bases not matched to a gene; V was cut back by 2 bases and J by 2 bases. CDR3 length: 18 amino acids. CDR3 residues: CAWSLFTGGFEINTEAFF. The CDR3 region has the DNA TGTGCCTGGAGTCTATTTACAGGGGGCTTTGAAATCAACACTGAAGCTTTCTTT.

V gene TRBV6-5 combines with J gene TRBJ2-2; D remains ambiguous. Germline V gene lookup returns CDR1 MNHEY and CDR2 SVGAGI. The CDR3 has 16 amino acids. The V gene lost 0 bases and the J gene lost 0 bases, with 8 bases spanning the gap. CDR3 sequence: CASSYSPVTNTGELFF. Here the CDR3 DNA reads TGTGCCAGCAGTTACTCACCGGTAACGAACACCGGGGAGCTGTTTTTT.

The gene calls are TRBV10-3 and TRBJ2-7, with 11 bases fitting TRBD2. The CDR3 loop spans 13 amino acids. V gave up 6 bases and J gave up 6 bases; unmatched junction bases: 4. Germline lookup yields CDR1 ENHRY and CDR2 SYGVKD. The CDR3 reads CAISGTSGGEQYF. The CDR3 DNA sequence: TGTGCCATCAGCGGGACTAGCGGTGGCGAGCAGTACTTC.

The gene calls are TRBV28 and TRBJ1-2; no clear D gene. The V and J ends lost 5 bases and 6 bases respectively, with 13 bases between them. The CDR3 runs to 13 residues. Germline V gene sequence: CDR1 MDHEN, CDR2 SYDVKM. Written as DNA, the CDR3 is TGTGCCAGCAGTCCGAGGTTGGCCCATGGCTACACCTTC. Its protein product is CASSPRLAHGYTF.

This rearrangement joins TRBV14 to TRBJ2-7, with TRBD1 matching 8 bases. The V and J ends lost 2 bases and 2 bases, in that order; junction bases with no gene match: 8. Germline CDR1 reads SGHDN; CDR2 reads FVKESK. This CDR3 is 16 amino acids long. The CDR3 loop is CASSQLSGTGAYEQYF. CDR3 in DNA: TGTGCCAGCAGCCAACTATCCGGGACAGGAGCCTACGAGCAGTACTTC.

The chain links TRBV4-3 to TRBJ1-1; D is possibly TRBD1 (6 bases). The ends were cut back, 0 bases at V and 3 bases at J, with 11 bases in the middle. The CDR3 covers 15 residues. CDR1 LGHNA and CDR2 YSLEER come from the germline V gene. The CDR3 region has the DNA TGCGCCAGCAGCCAAGAGCTGAGACAGGACACTGAAGCTTTCTTT. Amino acid sequence: CASSQELRQDTEAFF.

The CDR3 sequence is CASSLGDEKLFF. As DNA, the CDR3 is TGTGCCAGCAGCTTGGGCGATGAAAAACTGTTTTTT. The chain recombines TRBV7-9 with TRBJ1-4, with D unclear. The CDR3 runs 12 residues. CDR1 SEHNR and CDR2 FQNEAQ come from the germline V gene (reference sequence). Trimming pared 3 bases from V and 6 bases from J, leaving 5 bases between.

The chain links TRBV28 to TRBJ2-7; perhaps TRBD2 as D (5 bases). This CDR3 region has 14 residues. V was trimmed by 4 bases and J by 5 bases, leaving 15 bases between them. Germline V CDR1 and CDR2: MDHEN, SYDVKM. The CDR3: CASSSRRRSHEQYF. For the CDR3, the DNA is TGTGCCAGCAGTTCCCGAAGGAGGTCCCACGAGCAGTACTTC.

The chain uses TRBV28 and TRBJ2-2; weak D call: TRBD2 (5 bases). V was trimmed by 5 bases and J by 6 bases, leaving 19 bases between them. Germline CDR1 is MDHEN and CDR2 is SYDVKM. The CDR3 has 16 amino acids. For the CDR3, the DNA is TGTGCCAGCAGTCTCACAGTTCTTGGGCGGGCCGGGGAGCTGTTTTTT. It encodes CASSLTVLGRAGELFF.

V gene TRBV28 combines with J gene TRBJ1-2, with 7 bases identical to TRBD1. V shed 4 bases, J shed 3 bases, and the junction held 2 bases outside the gene matches. CDR3 length: 13 amino acids. The germline gives CDR1 MDHEN, CDR2 SYDVKM. CDR3 coding DNA: TGTGCCAGCAGTTGGGACAGAGACTATGGCTACACCTTC. This sequence encodes CASSWDRDYGYTF.

The rearrangement joins TRBV18 to TRBJ2-2, with D unclear. V was trimmed by 3 bases and J by 1 base, leaving 3 bases between them. The CDR3 is 13 amino acids. The germline V gene has CDR1 KGHSH and CDR2 LQKENI. CDR3 region: CASSPLNTGELFF. The CDR3 nucleotides read TGTGCCAGCTCACCCTTGAACACCGGGGAGCTGTTTTTT.

The rearrangement uses TRBV27 and TRBJ1-2; 7 positions agree with TRBD1. Looked up from germline, CDR1 is MNHEY and CDR2 is SMNVEV (reference sequence). The CDR3 has 14 residues. With 6 bases clipped from V and 4 bases from J, the junction kept 8 bases outside the gene matches. CDR3 bases: TGTGCCAGCAGACGACAGGGAGGAAGCTATGGCTACACCTTC. Residues: CASRRQGGSYGYTF.

CDR3 in amino acids: CASSPGHSMGNEQFF. CDR3 bases: TGTGCCAGCAGTCCCGGACACTCAATGGGCAATGAGCAGTTCTTC. V usage is TRBV5-4 and J usage is TRBJ2-1, with TRBD1 as a possible D gene (5 bases). The CDR3 covers 15 residues. CDR1 and CDR2 (germline): SGHNT, YYREEE (reference sequence). The ends were cut back, 5 bases at V and 6 bases at J, with 18 bases in the middle.

The chain couples TRBV28 to TRBJ1-5; 9 bases map to TRBD1. Germline V gene lookup returns CDR1 MDHEN and CDR2 SYDVKM. The CDR3 is 17 amino acids. V was pared by 5 bases and J by 4 bases, with 12 bases of the junction left unmatched. The CDR3 loop is CASSADRGIQGNQPQHF. In nucleotides, the CDR3 is TGTGCCAGCAGTGCGGACAGGGGAATTCAAGGGAATCAGCCCCAGCATTTT.

The chain couples TRBV28 to TRBJ1-4; D ambiguous. CDR1 MDHEN and CDR2 SYDVKM come from the germline V gene. The CDR3 has 12 amino acids. V lost 3 bases, J lost 8 bases, and 7 bases lay in between. As DNA, the CDR3 is TGTGCCAGCAGTTTTATCCGGGAAAAACTGTTTTTT. Protein: CASSFIREKLFF.

This chain links TRBV9 with TRBJ2-1, with 7 positions matching TRBD1. CDR3 size: 15 residues. After removal of 1 base from V and 5 bases from J, the junction contained 6 bases not matched to a gene. CDR1 is SGDLS, CDR2 YYNGEE, per germline. CDR3 in amino acids: CASSVTGVVHNEQFF. CDR3 nucleotide sequence: TGTGCCAGCAGCGTAACAGGGGTCGTGCACAATGAGCAGTTCTTC.